Below are 3 T cell receptor beta chains sequenced from a single sample in a study of blood T cell repertoires in COVID-19. Measured with immunoSEQ multiplex PCR; TCRdb has only the in-frame clones, and not every one. The repertoire holds roughly 230,000 clones, with approximately 85% as singletons. The sequencing input was peripheral blood. The source is a human donor in a cohort sampled during active COVID-19.

V usage is TRBV29-1 and J usage is TRBJ2-3; D is uncertain. The V and J ends lost 4 bases and 0 bases respectively, with 17 bases between them. The CDR3 covers 16 residues. Germline lookup yields CDR1 SQVTM and CDR2 ANQGSEA. The CDR3 is CSVVQVTPHSTDTQYF. In nucleotides, the CDR3 is TGCAGCGTTGTCCAAGTCACACCTCATAGCACAGATACGCAGTATTTT.

The chain joins TRBV6-5 to TRBJ1-5; D might be TRBD1 (6 bases). From germline, CDR1 is MNHEY and CDR2 SVGAGI. This CDR3 is built from 14 residues. V lost 3 bases, J lost 5 bases, and 11 bases lay in between. The CDR3 here is CASSYMKGDQPQHF. The CDR3 DNA follows: TGTGCCAGCAGTTATATGAAGGGGGATCAGCCCCAGCATTTT.

J is TRBJ1-1 and V is TRBV5-1; 7 nucleotides line up with TRBD1. Per the germline V gene, CDR1 is SGHRS and CDR2 is YFSETQ. Trimming cost V 5 bases and J 5 bases; bases outside gene matches: 9. This CDR3 contains 14 residues. The CDR3 bases are TGCGCCAGCAGACTAGGGGGCGAGTGGACTGAAGCTTTCTTT. It yields the protein CASRLGGEWTEAFF.